This T cell receptor beta chain was obtained from a study of T cells in Graves' hyperthyroidism and ophthalmopathy. Regarding the study as a whole: Ophthalmopathy was told apart from stable hyperthyroidism by a 13 V-J model.

The investigators amplified TCR beta CDR3 regions from RNA transcripts. HTBI primers were employed in a first-round RT-PCR of the TCR CDR3. TCRdb re-derived calls from the multiplex PCR reads in MiXCR, one entry per CDR3 protein. The profile shows approximately 600,000 distinct CDR3 sequences, less than 25% of them singletons. This clonotype was counted between two and nine times. As yet, its antigen is unknown. The source is a man aged 30-40 years with Graves' ophthalmopathy. The sample was blood.

The CDR3 loop is CASSPHGGTGNTQYF. The CDR3 coding sequence is TGTGCCAGCAGCCCGCACGGCGGGACGGGAAATACGCAGTATTTT. This chain joins TRBV7-3 and TRBJ2-3; D might be TRBD2 (6 bases). This CDR3 region has 15 residues. Germline V lookup: CDR1 SGHTA, CDR2 FQGTGA. V was trimmed by 5 bases and J by 7 bases, leaving 19 bases between them.